Below, one T cell receptor (beta chain) is given with its context. Its cognate antigen is unknown. These data come from a study of response to subunit inactivated influenza vaccine. TCRdb analysed the RT-PCR reads with MiXCR anew, one entry per CDR3 protein. The top ten clones hold roughly 10% of a sample with about 530,000 distinct CDR3 sequences, approximately 12% of them seen once. Findings of the study overall: After each seasonal influenza vaccination, few new T cells are recruited, the authors suggested.

The receptor was derived from a man aged 50 or older who received an inactivated influenza vaccine. This sample comprised PBMCs from blood, obtained on the day of vaccination.

The CDR3 protein is CASTRAAKETQYF. CDR3 sequence (DNA): TGCGCCAGCACTAGGGCGGCAAAAGAGACCCAGTACTTC. The V gene is TRBV5-1, the J gene TRBJ2-5; D unclear. Looked up from germline, CDR1 is SGHRS and CDR2 is YFSETQ. V lost 6 bases and J 3 bases, leaving 12 bases between the germline ends. The CDR3 runs to 13 residues. The full variable domain, its missing parts supplied by reference TRBV5-1 and TRBJ2-5, is KAGVTQTPRYLIKTRGQQVTLSCSPISGHRSVSWYQQTPGQGLQFLFEYFSETQRNKGNFPGRFSGRQFSNSRSEMNVSTLELGDSALYLCASTRAAKETQYFGPGTRLLVL.